These T cell receptor beta chains were read from a single sample in a study of beta chain features in type 1 diabetes. The table came from immunoSEQ multiplex PCR; TCRdb's copy has only in-frame clones and leaves some out. The sample holds about 360,000 clones; roughly 12% are singletons and the top ten take more than 0.015%. Sequencing was carried out using naive CD4+ T cells from blood. These receptors all stem from a man younger than 35 in good health. Both conserved end residues are part of each CDR3. The order of the fields is J gene, V gene, D gene, clone size, CDR3 protein, CDR3 DNA. D genes are given only for firm matches. The size entry is marked missing in some rows and otherwise reads once, few, many or a size class.

TRBJ2-2 | TRBV4-3 | NA | NA | CASSQDSGESGGELFF | TGCGCCAGCAGCCAAGATTCGGGGGAGTCGGGCGGGGAGCTGTTTTTT
TRBJ1-2 | TRBV18 | NA | few | CASSPPRVIYGYTF | TGTGCCAGCTCACCACCCAGGGTGATCTATGGCTACACCTTC
TRBJ1-1 | TRBV30 | NA | few | CAWSGYRNTEAFF | TGTGCCTGGAGTGGGTACAGGAACACTGAAGCTTTCTTT
TRBJ2-4 | TRBV6-5 | NA | NA | CASSEGNIQYF | TGTGCCAGCAGTGAGGGAAACATTCAGTACTTC
TRBJ2-5 | TRBV29-1 | NA | NA | CSVSHASRPQETQYF | TGCAGCGTTTCTCATGCGTCCAGGCCCCAAGAGACCCAGTACTTC
TRBJ2-3 | TRBV27 | TRBD2 | few | CASSFRRAGVLTDTQYF | TGTGCCAGCAGTTTCAGGCGGGCGGGAGTTCTCACAGATACGCAGTATTTT
TRBJ2-7 | TRBV13 | NA | NA | CASSLGVGLSVGEQYF | TGTGCCAGCAGCTTAGGAGTGGGACTTTCGGTGGGCGAGCAGTACTTC
TRBJ2-2 | TRBV9 | NA | NA | CASSWRLAGELFF | TGTGCCAGCAGCTGGCGACTAGCCGGGGAGCTGTTTTTT
TRBJ2-7 | TRBV18 | TRBD1 | NA | CASTDLLDRGGSYEQYF | TGTGCCAGCACCGATCTATTGGACAGGGGAGGGTCCTACGAGCAGTACTTC
TRBJ1-1 | TRBV6-1 | NA | few | CASSEWGGLNTEAFF | TGTGCCAGCAGTGAATGGGGGGGGTTGAACACTGAAGCTTTCTTT
TRBJ1-3 | TRBV9 | NA | few | CASSVGGDGNTIYF | TGTGCCAGCAGCGTGGGGGGGGACGGAAACACCATATATTTT
TRBJ1-5 | TRBV23-1 | TRBD1 | NA | CASSQAKNRGLVQPQHF | TGCGCCAGCAGTCAAGCCAAAAACAGGGGACTGGTTCAGCCCCAGCATTTT
TRBJ2-3 | TRBV7-2 | NA | NA | CASSLSSVTDTQYF | TGTGCCAGCAGCTTATCGTCCGTGACAGATACGCAGTATTTT
TRBJ2-7 | TRBV29-1 | TRBD2 | few | CSVDPSGTYEQYF | TGCAGCGTTGACCCTAGCGGCACCTACGAGCAGTACTTC
TRBJ2-1 | TRBV4-1 | TRBD2 | NA | CASSQDQLAGGFRSNEQFF | TGCGCCAGCAGCCAAGATCAACTAGCGGGAGGTTTCCGTTCCAATGAGCAGTTCTTC
TRBJ1-1 | TRBV30 | TRBD1 | NA | CAWRQGRNTEAFF | TGTGCCTGGAGACAGGGGCGAAACACTGAAGCTTTCTTT
TRBJ2-3 | TRBV27 | TRBD2 | NA | CASSFSRESQYF | TGTGCCAGCAGTTTCTCGCGGGAGTCGCAGTATTTT
TRBJ2-1 | TRBV7-2 | NA | few | CASSLDRGNNEQFF | TGTGCCAGCAGCTTAGATCGGGGGAACAATGAGCAGTTCTTC
TRBJ2-6 | TRBV5-1 | TRBD1 | NA | CASSLPGQGLSGANVLTF | TGCGCCAGCAGCTTACCCGGACAGGGGTTGTCTGGGGCCAACGTCCTGACTTTC
TRBJ2-5 | TRBV6-5 | NA | few | CASSYSTHRPQETQYF | TGTGCCAGCAGTTACTCGACTCACAGGCCCCAAGAGACCCAGTACTTC
TRBJ2-3 | TRBV10-3 | NA | NA | CAISESGRVGTDTQYF | TGTGCCATCAGTGAGTCGGGCAGGGTCGGCACAGATACGCAGTATTTT
TRBJ1-3 | TRBV2 | NA | few | CASSVRSSGNTIYF | TGTGCCAGCAGTGTGCGGTCCTCTGGAAACACCATATATTTT
TRBJ2-2 | TRBV12-5 | NA | NA | CASGLLSTNTGELFF | TGTGCTAGTGGTTTGTTAAGCACGAACACCGGGGAGCTGTTTTTT
TRBJ1-5 | TRBV6-5 | NA | few | CASSYTGTSPPQHF | TGTGCCAGCAGTTATACAGGGACGAGCCCGCCCCAGCATTTT
TRBJ2-3 | TRBV28 | TRBD2 | few | CASSFGREADTQYF | TGTGCCAGCAGTTTCGGGAGGGAGGCAGATACGCAGTATTTT
TRBJ2-2 | TRBV11-2 | TRBD2 | few | CASSPRLAGGPLELFF | TGTGCCAGCAGCCCTAGACTAGCGGGAGGGCCTCTGGAGCTGTTTTTT
TRBJ1-2 | TRBV5-8 | NA | few | CASSGRGVGGYTF | TGTGCCAGCAGCGGGAGGGGAGTTGGTGGCTACACCTTC
TRBJ1-1 | TRBV4-1 | NA | few | CASSQVGLSSNEAFF | TGCGCCAGCAGCCAAGTTGGTCTGAGTTCTAATGAAGCTTTCTTT
TRBJ1-4 | TRBV15 | NA | few | CATSRDRVNEKLFF | TGTGCCACCAGCAGAGACAGGGTAAATGAAAAACTGTTTTTT
TRBJ1-5 | TRBV7-3 | TRBD1 | few | CASSATGGGNQPQHF | TGTGCCAGCAGCGCGACAGGGGGCGGCAATCAGCCCCAGCATTTT
TRBJ2-5 | TRBV9 | NA | few | CASSVGSSEVIETQYF | TGTGCCAGCAGCGTAGGTTCTAGCGAGGTGATAGAGACCCAGTACTTC
TRBJ2-5 | TRBV7-7 | TRBD2 | NA | CASSYSGRLETQYF | TGTGCTAGCAGCTATAGCGGGAGGCTGGAGACCCAGTACTTC
TRBJ2-5 | TRBV6-6 | TRBD2 | few | CASRDSGTSGRETQYF | TGTGCCAGCAGAGACTCGGGGACTAGCGGGAGGGAGACCCAGTACTTC
TRBJ1-3 | TRBV29-1 | TRBD1 | few | CSARTGGNTIYF | TGCAGCGCGCGGACAGGGGGAAACACCATATATTTT
TRBJ2-1 | TRBV4-3 | NA | NA | CASSQPPAYNEQFF | TGCGCCAGCAGCCAACCTCCCGCCTACAATGAGCAGTTCTTC
TRBJ1-5 | TRBV27 | NA | few | CASSLRAGNQPQHF | TGTGCCAGCAGTTTGAGGGCCGGGAATCAGCCCCAGCATTTT
TRBJ2-3 | TRBV6-5 | TRBD1 | NA | CASTGGQADTQYF | TGTGCCAGCACAGGGGGACAGGCAGATACGCAGTATTTT
TRBJ2-3 | TRBV5-5 | TRBD2 | NA | CASSPLAASTDTQYF | TGTGCCAGCAGCCCCCTAGCGGCAAGCACAGATACGCAGTATTTT
TRBJ2-1 | TRBV7-3 | TRBD2 | few | CASSLGTSGTNEQFF | TGTGCCAGCAGCCTCGGGACTAGCGGGACCAATGAGCAGTTCTTC
TRBJ2-3 | TRBV19 | TRBD1 | few | CASSKQGFLADTQYF | TGTGCCAGTAGTAAACAGGGGTTCCTTGCAGATACGCAGTATTTT
TRBJ1-5 | TRBV28 | TRBD1 | few | CASTVGQGWKPQHF | TGTGCCAGCACGGTCGGACAGGGTTGGAAGCCCCAGCATTTT
TRBJ2-3 | TRBV6-6 | NA | few | CASSYSGGVSTDTQYF | TGTGCCAGCAGTTACTCGGGGGGTGTCAGCACAGATACGCAGTATTTT